The present T cell receptor (beta chain) was sequenced within a study of blood T cell repertoires in COVID-19. Overall study: COVID-19 samples from acute and convalescent phases originated in the United States, Italy and Spain. Nucleic acid was either cDNA or gDNA, and it came from T cells, B-cell-depleted T cells, or PBMCs.

In the original analysis: Reference gene primers were amplified, and this amplification served to estimate nucleated cell counts. Sequenced by immunoSEQ multiplex PCR; TCRdb stores in-frame clones only, minus some. The V and J calls and clone size were taken over from that table, and D and trimming were inferred from the DNA. The sample has tens of thousands of clones, 65% to 90% seen once. The CDR3 is made up of 16 amino acids. The chain employs TRBV21-1 and TRBJ1-5; TRBD1, the table's D call, was not compared with the DNA. TRBV21-1 is assigned pseudogene status. This sequence originates from an elderly woman with active or convalescent COVID-19. The sample taken for sequencing was peripheral blood. In DNA form, the CDR3 reads TGTGCCAGCAGCATTCCCCCAGGGATGTGGAATCAGCCCCAGCATTTT. It translates to CASSIPPGMWNQPQHF.